A selection of T cell receptor beta chains follows, all from one sample in a study of blood T cell repertoires in COVID-19. TCRdb keeps only in-frame clones here, not all; method: immunoSEQ multiplex PCR. The repertoire has approximately 100,000 clones, approximately 80% of them found once; the top ten carry around 11%. Sequencing was carried out using peripheral blood. All receptors derive from a human donor in a cohort sampled during active COVID-19. Each CDR3 is given with its conserved first and last residue. The order of the fields is V gene, CDR3 length, clone size, D gene, J gene, CDR3 DNA, CDR3 protein. The D gene is left open where the match is weak. Not all rows give a size; the values are once, few, many and, for expanded clones, a class.

TRBV5-1	12	.	TRBD1	TRBJ1-2	TGCGCCAGCAGCGGGACAGACTATGGCTACACCTTC	CASSGTDYGYTF
TRBV18	14	few	.	TRBJ1-1	TGTGCCAGCTCACGGACAAATGGCAACACTGAAGCTTTCTTT	CASSRTNGNTEAFF
TRBV19	14	.	.	TRBJ2-1	TGTGCCAGTAGTATAGCTGACACCAGGTATGAGCAGTTCTTC	CASSIADTRYEQFF
TRBV7-9	14	few	TRBD1	TRBJ1-1	TGTGCCAGCAGCTTAGGGACAGGGGACACTGAAGCTTTCTTT	CASSLGTGDTEAFF
TRBV9	14	.	.	TRBJ2-5	TGTGCCAGCAGCGTAGAAGGGGGCCAAGAGACCCAGTACTTC	CASSVEGGQETQYF
TRBV14	12	.	.	TRBJ2-1	TGTGCCAGCAGCCAAGCAGGGAACGAGCAGTTCTTC	CASSQAGNEQFF
TRBV6-1	15	once	.	TRBJ1-3	TGTGCCAGCAGTGAAGTCGGGAGAACTGGAAACACCATATATTTT	CASSEVGRTGNTIYF
TRBV6-5	15	.	.	TRBJ2-7	TGTGCCAGCAGTTCCCCCTTCGGCGGGGCCTACGAGCAGTACTTC	CASSSPFGGAYEQYF
TRBV10-2	13	few	TRBD1	TRBJ1-2	TGCGCCAGCAGCCAGGGACAGACCTATGGCTACACCTTC	CASSQGQTYGYTF
TRBV28	16	.	.	TRBJ1-5	TGTGCCAGCAGTACCCAACTGGGCGATATCAATCAGCCCCAGCATTTT	CASSTQLGDINQPQHF
TRBV15	13	.	TRBD1	TRBJ1-2	TGTGCCACCATGTGGACAGGGGTCCCTGGCTACACCTTC	CATMWTGVPGYTF
TRBV5-6	17	.	TRBD2	TRBJ2-1	TGTGCCAGCAGCTCCGGGACTAGCGGGGGCATTTACAATGAGCAGTTCTTC	CASSSGTSGGIYNEQFF
TRBV15	14	.	.	TRBJ2-7	TGTGCCACCAGCCGTTCAGGGGAGAGCTACGAGCAGTACTTC	CATSRSGESYEQYF
TRBV10-2	15	.	TRBD2	TRBJ2-5	TGCGCCAGCAGTATCACCGGGACTAGCGAAGAGACCCAGTACTTC	CASSITGTSEETQYF
TRBV30	16	.	TRBD1	TRBJ2-7	TGTGCCTGGAGTGGCGGACAGGGGTATGTCACCTACGAGCAGTACTTC	CAWSGGQGYVTYEQYF
TRBV10-3	13	.	TRBD1	TRBJ2-7	TGTGCCATCAGGGGGACAGCCCCCTACGAGCAGTACTTC	CAIRGTAPYEQYF
TRBV5-4	14	few	.	TRBJ2-7	TGTGCCAGCAGCGATGGGTGGGGCGGCTACGAGCAGTACTTC	CASSDGWGGYEQYF
TRBV2	15	.	TRBD1	TRBJ1-5	TGTGCCAGCAGCCCCGGGACAGGGCTCAATCAGCCCCAGCATTTT	CASSPGTGLNQPQHF
TRBV6-1	14	.	.	TRBJ1-2	TGTGCCAGCAGTGAAGCCGTGGGAGAAGCTGGCTACACCTTC	CASSEAVGEAGYTF
TRBV5-4	13	.	.	TRBJ1-4	TGTGCCAGCAGCTTGGCTGACGGGGAAAAACTGTTTTTT	CASSLADGEKLFF
TRBV7-3	18	.	TRBD2	TRBJ2-1	TGTGCCAGCAGCGAGACTAGCGGGGGCCGCTATAACAACAATGAGCAGTTCTTC	CASSETSGGRYNNNEQFF
TRBV2	15	.	TRBD1	TRBJ2-7	TGTGCCAGCAATAACCCAGGGGGACGGTCCTACGAGCAGTACTTC	CASNNPGGRSYEQYF
TRBV10-3	12	few	.	TRBJ2-7	TGTGCCATCAGTGATCGAGGGAGGGAGCAGTACTTC	CAISDRGREQYF
TRBV6-5	15	.	.	TRBJ1-5	TGTGCCAGCAGTTACTCGCGGGGGGCAGGTCAGCCCCAGCATTTT	CASSYSRGAGQPQHF
TRBV7-8	16	.	TRBD1	TRBJ1-3	TGTGCCAGCAGCATGGGACAGTCTTACTCTGGAAACACCATATATTTT	CASSMGQSYSGNTIYF
TRBV5-1	14	.	TRBD1	TRBJ1-5	TGCGCCAGCAGCAAGGGGACAGGGGTACAGCCCCAGCATTTT	CASSKGTGVQPQHF
TRBV3-1/TRBV3-2	14	.	.	TRBJ2-5	TGTGCCAGCAGCCGAGAACCGGGGAGGGAGACCCAGTACTTC	CASSREPGRETQYF
TRBV12-3/TRBV12-4	12	few	.	TRBJ1-5	TGTGCCAGCAGTCTAAACAATCAGCCCCAGCATTTT	CASSLNNQPQHF
TRBV21-1	9	once	.	TRBJ2-7	TGTGCCAGCTCGTACGAGCAGTACTTC	CASSYEQYF
TRBV12-3/TRBV12-4	12	.	.	TRBJ1-5	TGTGCCAGCAGCTCTGGGGCAGGGCCCCAGCATTTT	CASSSGAGPQHF
TRBV5-1	14	.	TRBD2	TRBJ2-5	TGCGCCAGCGGAGGGCGGGGGGGCCAAGAGACCCAGTACTTC	CASGGRGGQETQYF
TRBV5-4	15	.	TRBD1	TRBJ1-2	TGTGCCAGCAGCCCGACAGGGGGGATGGACTATGGCTACACCTTC	CASSPTGGMDYGYTF
TRBV28	13	.	.	TRBJ1-3	TGTGCCAGCAGTATGAACAGGGTAAACACCATATATTTT	CASSMNRVNTIYF
TRBV11-2	14	.	.	TRBJ1-5	TGTGCCAGCAGCTTCTCCGGAGTCGATCAGCCCCAGCATTTT	CASSFSGVDQPQHF
TRBV18	13	.	.	TRBJ2-1	TGTGCCAGCTCGTCGACAGCCTACAATGAGCAGTTCTTC	CASSSTAYNEQFF
TRBV28	15	.	TRBD1	TRBJ2-5	TGTGCCAGCAGGCGACAGGGTATCTACCAAGAGACCCAGTACTTC	CASRRQGIYQETQYF
TRBV28	15	.	.	TRBJ2-1	TGTGCAGCAGCCGGTGGAGGGGCCTCCTACAATGAGCAGTTCTTC	CAAAGGGASYNEQFF
TRBV7-3	15	.	TRBD2	TRBJ2-1	TGTGCCAGCAGCTTCCGGGGGGAGGCCTACAATGAGCAGTTCTTC	CASSFRGEAYNEQFF
TRBV10-2	16	.	TRBD2	TRBJ2-1	TGCGCCAGCAGGACTTTGGCGGGGGGCCGAAACAATGAGCAGTTCTTC	CASRTLAGGRNNEQFF
TRBV7-9	14	once	.	TRBJ2-3	TGTGCCAGCAGCTTAAGGCAGGGCTGGGATACGCAGTATTTT	CASSLRQGWDTQYF
TRBV6-1	15	.	.	TRBJ2-7	TGTGCCAGCAGTGAGGGCAGGATTAGCTCCTACGAGCAGTACTTC	CASSEGRISSYEQYF
TRBV5-4	16	.	TRBD2	TRBJ2-1	TGTGCCAGCAGCTCCGGAACGGCGGGGGGGCTTACTGAGCAGTTCTTC	CASSSGTAGGLTEQFF
TRBV5-6	15	.	.	TRBJ1-2	TGTGCCAGCAGCCGCGGTTTCAGTCTTAACTATGGCTACACCTTC	CASSRGFSLNYGYTF
TRBV19	13	.	.	TRBJ2-5	TGTGCCAGTAGTAACCGGGCAGGGGAGACCCAGTACTTC	CASSNRAGETQYF
TRBV7-3	14	.	.	TRBJ2-3	TGTGCCAGCAGCTTCGGGGGTCACACAGATACGCAGTATTTT	CASSFGGHTDTQYF
TRBV2	14	.	TRBD1	TRBJ2-7	TGTGCCAGCAGGACCCGGGACAGGGTAAACGAGCAGTACTTC	CASRTRDRVNEQYF
TRBV7-9	15	.	TRBD2	TRBJ2-3	TGTGCCAGCAGATCGGGACTAGCGGGGGGAGATACGCAGTATTTT	CASRSGLAGGDTQYF
TRBV19	13	.	.	TRBJ1-3	TGTGCCAGCGGGACTTCATCTGGAAACACCATATATTTT	CASGTSSGNTIYF
TRBV19	13	.	.	TRBJ2-3	TGTGCCAGTAGTAGTCAGCGGGCAGATACGCAGTATTTT	CASSSQRADTQYF
TRBV7-9	14	.	.	TRBJ2-2	TGTGCTAGTCTACTATCCAGCAGCACCGGGGAGCTGTTTTTT	CASLLSSSTGELFF
TRBV5-1	14	once	TRBD2	TRBJ2-5	TGCGCCAGCAGCTCGGGGGGAGCGCAAGAGACCCAGTACTTC	CASSSGGAQETQYF